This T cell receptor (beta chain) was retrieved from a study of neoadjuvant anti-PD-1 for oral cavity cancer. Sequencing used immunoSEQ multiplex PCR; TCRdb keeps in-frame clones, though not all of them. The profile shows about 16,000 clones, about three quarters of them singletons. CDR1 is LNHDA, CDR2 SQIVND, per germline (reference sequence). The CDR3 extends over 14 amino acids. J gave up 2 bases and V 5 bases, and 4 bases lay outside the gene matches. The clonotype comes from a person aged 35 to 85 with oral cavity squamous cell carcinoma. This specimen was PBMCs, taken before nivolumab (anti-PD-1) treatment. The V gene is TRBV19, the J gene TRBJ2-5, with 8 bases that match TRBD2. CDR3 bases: TGTGCCAGTAGTCGGAGCGGGGGACAAGAGACCCAGTACTTC. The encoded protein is CASSRSGGQETQYF.